These 29 T cell receptor beta chains originate from one sample sequenced in a study of cytomegalovirus exposure and HLA in healthy donors. The PCR used 60 Vbeta and 13 Jbeta primers. Generated by immunoSEQ multiplex PCR, the TCRdb table keeps only in-frame clones and is missing some. The sample comprises some 150,000 clones, roughly 82% of which are singletons, and approximately 6.8% rests with the top ten. Sequenced input: PBMCs. The source is a man aged 30 to 45 in good health and CMV-seronegative.

The chain recombines TRBV28 with TRBJ1-2; 8 bases map to TRBD1. Germline CDR1 and CDR2: MDHEN and SYDVKM. V lost 7 bases and J lost 5; bases outside the gene matches: 6. The CDR3 sequence is 13 residues long. The CDR3, as DNA: TGTGCCAGCACCCAACAGGGGGTGTATGGCTACACCTTC. It codes for CASTQQGVYGYTF.

The chain has TRBV5-6 and TRBJ1-1; 7 bases line up with TRBD1. Trimming took 2 bases from V and 4 from J; bases not matched to a gene: 5. CDR1 is SGHDT, CDR2 YYEEEE, per germline. This CDR3 has 14 residues. The CDR3 DNA follows: TGTGCCAGCAGCTTTTATTACAGGGGCACTGAAGCTTTCTTT. Encoded protein: CASSFYYRGTEAFF.

A few counts support this clone. The chain uses TRBV5-6 and TRBJ1-5; TRBD1 is a possible D gene (6 bases). The V end was cut by 2 bases, the J end by 3 bases, with 15 bases between. The germline CDR1 and CDR2 sequences are SGHDT and YYEEEE. This CDR3 comprises 16 residues. The CDR3 loop reads CASSLGGQRINQPQHF. The DNA of the CDR3 is TGTGCCAGCAGCTTAGGGGGTCAGAGGATCAATCAGCCCCAGCATTTT.

J is TRBJ2-3 and V is TRBV7-9; D might be TRBD2 (6 bases). Germline lookup yields CDR1 SEHNR and CDR2 FQNEAQ (reference sequence). The V and J ends lost 4 bases and 5 bases respectively, with 10 bases between them. CDR3 length: 13 residues. CDR3 protein: CASSSEGGDTQYF. The CDR3 bases are TGTGCCAGCAGCTCGGAGGGAGGAGATACGCAGTATTTT.

V gene TRBV11-2 combines with J gene TRBJ2-7; possibly TRBD2 for D (5 bases). Germline-derived CDR1 and CDR2 are SGHAT and FQNNGV. V lost 1 base and J lost 5, with 12 bases in between. This CDR3 region has 14 residues. The CDR3 DNA is TGTGCCAGCAGCTTAGTTGGAGGTGTGGACGAGCAGTACTTC. It yields the protein CASSLVGGVDEQYF.

The gene calls are TRBV11-3 and TRBJ1-1, with a possible D match to TRBD1 (6 bases). The CDR3 is 13 amino acids. V was pared by 5 bases and J by 3 bases, with 10 bases between. Germline CDR1 SGHNT, CDR2 YENEEA. The CDR3 spells CASSMSGDTEAFF. In nucleotides, the CDR3 is TGTGCCAGCAGCATGTCAGGGGACACTGAAGCTTTCTTT.

In this sample, this clone turned up a few times. This rearrangement joins TRBV25-1 to TRBJ2-3, with D hard to call. V was trimmed by 4 bases and J by 6 bases, leaving 20 bases between them. CDR3 length: 16 amino acids. Germline lookup yields CDR1 MGHDK and CDR2 SYGVNS. The CDR3 bases are TGTGCCAGCAGTGCTAGTGGAGTTCTTGCCTGGGATACGCAGTATTTT. It codes for CASSASGVLAWDTQYF.

This clone has only a few counts. The chain uses TRBV28 and TRBJ2-3, with 8 bases matching TRBD2. This CDR3 has 15 residues. Germline lookup yields CDR1 MDHEN and CDR2 SYDVKM. V gave up 5 bases and J gave up 8 bases; unmatched junction bases: 12. The CDR3 nucleotides are TGTGCCAGCAGTACCCTTACGGGAGGGCGGGGTACGCAGTATTTT. This encodes CASSTLTGGRGTQYF.

This chain connects TRBV4-1 to TRBJ2-1; 10 nucleotides agree with TRBD1. Trimming cost V 3 bases and J 3 bases; bases outside gene matches: 2. The length of the CDR3 is 15 residues. Germline CDR1 is MGHRA and CDR2 is YSYEKL. CDR3 residues: CASSQGQGLYNEQFF. CDR3 in DNA: TGCGCCAGCAGCCAGGGACAGGGGCTCTACAATGAGCAGTTCTTC.

The J gene is TRBJ2-7, the V gene TRBV7-3; D gene unclear. Germline assignment: CDR1 SGHTA and CDR2 FQGTGA. Trimming removed 5 bases from V and 6 bases from J, with 14 bases in between. The CDR3 is 13 residues long. Written as DNA, the CDR3 is TGTGCCAGCAGCCCCGGAGATTTGAGCGAGCAGTACTTC. This translates into CASSPGDLSEQYF.

The chain couples TRBV6-5 to TRBJ1-5, with 12 bases fitting TRBD1. This CDR3 spans 16 amino acids. Trimming removed 4 bases from V and 6 bases from J; junction bases left unmatched: 7. The germline V gene has CDR1 MNHEY and CDR2 SVGAGI. This CDR3 reads CASSSGTGGAGQPQHF. CDR3 bases: TGTGCCAGCAGTTCCGGGACAGGGGGCGCGGGTCAGCCCCAGCATTTT.

The rearrangement uses TRBV2 and TRBJ2-1; D not certain. The V end was cut by 7 bases, the J end by 6 bases, with 16 bases between. The CDR3 is 14 amino acids. The germline CDR1 and CDR2 sequences are SNHLY and FYNNEI. The CDR3 loop is CASTLSLAANEQFF. In DNA form, the CDR3 reads TGTGCCAGCACCTTAAGCCTGGCGGCCAATGAGCAGTTCTTC.

The V call is TRBV11-2, the J call TRBJ2-7; possibly TRBD1 for D (6 bases). The germline V gene encodes CDR1 SGHAT and CDR2 FQNNGV. The CDR3 sequence is 16 residues long. With 5 bases removed from V and 1 base from J, the gap between germline ends came to 18 bases. The CDR3 DNA sequence: TGTGCCAGCAGCCCCATCAGCTACACAGGGTCCTACGAGCAGTACTTC. The encoded protein is CASSPISYTGSYEQYF.

The chain recombines TRBV28 with TRBJ1-1, with a possible D match to TRBD1 (5 bases). V was clipped by 4 bases and J by 6 bases, with 12 bases between them. The CDR3 is 13 amino acids. Germline CDR1 is MDHEN and CDR2 is SYDVKM. CDR3 residues: CASSSRQSAEAFF. CDR3 in DNA: TGTGCCAGCAGTTCCCGACAGTCAGCTGAAGCTTTCTTT.

This clone has only a few counts. This chain connects TRBV7-2 to TRBJ1-6; 10 nucleotides align to TRBD1. This CDR3 has 15 amino acids. Unmatched junction bases numbered 5, after V lost 3 bases and J lost 9 bases. In germline, CDR1 is SGHTA, CDR2 FQGNSA. CDR3 sequence (DNA): TGTGCCAGCAGCTTCACCGGGACAGGGGCTTCACCCCTCCACTTT. It translates to CASSFTGTGASPLHF.

The chain is built from TRBV7-9 and TRBJ1-1; no definite D call. CDR1 is SEHNR, CDR2 FQNEAQ, per germline (reference sequence). V gave up 7 bases and J gave up 8 bases, with 11 bases separating them. The CDR3 extends over 11 amino acids. CDR3 amino acids: CASTTYSEAFF. CDR3 nucleotide sequence: TGTGCCAGCACCACCTATTCGGAAGCTTTCTTT.

The V call is TRBV20-1, the J call TRBJ1-1; D is unresolved. CDR1 and CDR2 from the germline V gene are DFQATT and SNEGSKA (reference sequence). The length of the CDR3 is 11 residues. V lost 5 bases to trimming and J lost 0 bases, with 4 bases between them. CDR3 amino acids: CSASLNTEAFF. The CDR3 nucleotides read TGCAGTGCTTCCTTGAACACTGAAGCTTTCTTT.

The CDR3 DNA reads TGTGCCACCAGCCTCTCTGGGGCCAACGTCCTGACTTTC. It specifies CATSLSGANVLTF. The chain combines TRBV15 with TRBJ2-6; D remains ambiguous. Germline CDR1 and CDR2: LNHNV and YYDKDF (reference sequence). This CDR3 spans 13 amino acids. V dropped 5 bases and J dropped 0 bases, with 2 bases sitting between them.

DNA of the CDR3: TGTGCCACCCGGGACAGGGGTCAGGACGAGCAGTACTTC. It yields the protein CATRDRGQDEQYF. The chain joins TRBV27 to TRBJ2-7; 10 nucleotides align to TRBD1. Per the germline V gene, CDR1 is MNHEY and CDR2 is SMNVEV (reference sequence). Trimming took 10 bases from V and 5 from J; bases not matched to a gene: 8. There are 13 residues in the CDR3.

The chain employs TRBV14 and TRBJ1-2, with 9 bases aligning to TRBD1. V was clipped by 2 bases and J by 7 bases; unmatched bases: 5. The CDR3 consists of 14 residues. Germline V gene lookup returns CDR1 SGHDN and CDR2 FVKESK. CDR3 region: CASSQSGQGRGYTF. The CDR3 coding sequence is TGTGCCAGCAGCCAATCGGGACAGGGTCGTGGCTACACCTTC.

This sequence joins TRBV28 and TRBJ1-2; TRBD1 matches 7 bases. Germline V gene sequence: CDR1 MDHEN, CDR2 SYDVKM. Trimming cost V 4 bases and J 5 bases; bases outside gene matches: 7. The CDR3 runs 14 residues. The CDR3 protein is CASSYPGTDYGYTF. Here the CDR3 DNA reads TGTGCCAGCAGTTACCCCGGGACAGATTATGGCTACACCTTC.

A few counts support this clone. This rearrangement joins TRBV5-1 to TRBJ2-5, with D possibly matching TRBD2 (5 bases). Looked up from germline, CDR1 is SGHRS and CDR2 is YFSETQ. This CDR3 contains 12 residues. Trimming cost V 4 bases and J 5 bases, with 9 bases left between them. CDR3 coding DNA: TGCGCCAGCAGCCCAGGCGGGGAGACCCAGTACTTC. Protein product: CASSPGGETQYF.

This chain links TRBV7-2 with TRBJ2-7, with 11 bases matching TRBD2. With 4 bases clipped from V and 3 bases from J, the junction kept 5 bases outside the gene matches. The CDR3 contains 15 residues. Per the germline V gene, CDR1 is SGHTA and CDR2 is FQGNSA. The CDR3: CASSWPGLAVYEQYF. The CDR3 bases are TGTGCCAGCAGCTGGCCGGGACTAGCGGTCTACGAGCAGTACTTC.

This rearrangement joins TRBV6-5 to TRBJ2-7; 7 nucleotides align to TRBD1. Germline CDR1 and CDR2: MNHEY and SVGAGI. V lost 5 bases to trimming and J lost 5 bases; unmatched junction nucleotides: 6. The CDR3 has 13 residues. Here the CDR3 DNA reads TGTGCCAGCAGTGAGACAGGGAACCACGAGCAGTACTTC. It is translated as CASSETGNHEQYF.

With respect to this clone: This sample also contains other DNA sequences that code for the same CDR3. CDR3 region: CASSPTSYEQYF. CDR3 in DNA: TGTGCCAGCAGTCCCACGAGCTACGAGCAGTACTTC. This sequence joins TRBV28 and TRBJ2-7; D is ambiguous. The V end was cut by 5 bases, the J end by 3 bases, with 8 bases between. The CDR3 has 12 amino acids. Germline loops: CDR1 MDHEN, CDR2 SYDVKM. Together with reference TRBV28 and TRBJ2-7, the CDR3 gives the full variable domain: DVKVTQSSRYLVKRTGEKVFLECVQDMDHENMFWYRQDPGLGLRLIYFSYDVKMKEKGDIPEGYSVSREKKERFSLILESASTNQTSMYLCASSPTSYEQYFGPGTRLTVT.

The rearrangement uses TRBV28 and TRBJ2-1; 13 bases fit TRBD2. The CDR3 contains 15 residues. Germline lookup yields CDR1 MDHEN and CDR2 SYDVKM. V lost 6 bases, J lost 8 bases, and 7 bases stayed unmatched. CDR3 in amino acids: CASSLLAGGYDEQFF. Written as DNA, the CDR3 is TGTGCCAGCAGCCTACTAGCGGGAGGGTACGATGAGCAGTTCTTC.

This sequence joins TRBV4-1 and TRBJ1-1, with unresolved D. Germline-derived CDR1 and CDR2 are MGHRA and YSYEKL. Between the trimmed V and J ends, which lost 3 bases and 1 base, there was a span of 9 bases. The CDR3 extends over 14 amino acids. The CDR3: CASSHDFGNTEAFF. For the CDR3, the DNA is TGCGCCAGCAGCCATGACTTCGGGAACACTGAAGCTTTCTTT.

This chain links TRBV4-2 with TRBJ2-5, with D tentatively TRBD2 (6 bases). CDR1 is LGHNA, CDR2 YNFKEQ, per germline. V was trimmed by 4 bases and J by 5 bases, leaving 14 bases between them. The CDR3 is made up of 14 amino acids. CDR3 region: CASSRGGAVETQYF. The CDR3 DNA sequence: TGTGCCAGCAGCCGCGGAGGGGCGGTGGAGACCCAGTACTTC.

The chain joins TRBV7-3 to TRBJ2-1, with TRBD2 matching 10 bases. The ends lost 4 bases at V and 6 bases at J; junction bases unmatched: 12. This CDR3 has 17 amino acids. CDR1 and CDR2 from the germline V gene are SGHTA and FQGTGA. CDR3 sequence reads: CASSSLAGAAVVNEQFF. CDR3 coding DNA: TGTGCCAGCAGCTCCCTAGCGGGGGCCGCAGTAGTCAATGAGCAGTTCTTC.